This TCR beta chain is from a study of cytomegalovirus exposure and HLA in healthy donors. General study findings and limits: Over 150 TCR beta chains were listed as cytomegalovirus-associated.

The donors were in the approximately 120-subject validation cohort; that cohort was separate from the roughly 700-subject first cohort. Produced via immunoSEQ multiplex PCR; TCRdb's table is partial and in-frame only. The repertoire holds 110,000 to 150,000 clones, with approximately 84% as singletons. Germline lookup yields CDR1 KGHSH and CDR2 LQKENI. The ends were cut back, 3 bases at V and 0 bases at J, with 12 bases in the middle. This CDR3 comprises 16 residues. Notes on this clone: Antigen specificity is unknown.

The sample was PBMCs. The source is a woman in her 30s in good health and CMV-seronegative. The rearrangement uses TRBV18 and TRBJ1-3, with D tentatively TRBD1 (5 bases). In DNA form, the CDR3 reads TGTGCCAGCTCACCCGGCACAGGCAGCTCTGGAAACACCATATATTTT. This sequence encodes CASSPGTGSSGNTIYF. The full variable domain, completed using reference TRBV18 and TRBJ1-3, is NAGVMQNPRHLVRRRGQEARLRCSPMKGHSHVYWYRQLPEEGLKFMVYLQKENIIDESGMPKERFSAEFPKEGPSILRIQQVVRGDSAAYFCASSPGTGSSGNTIYFGEGSWLTVV.